This TCR beta chain was sequenced in a study of control samples from healthy donors and cancer patients (dated by TCRdb to the early 2020s). Library method: the immunoSEQ multiplex PCR assay. In its TCRdb copy, this immuneACCESS table keeps in-frame sequences only and misses some clones. Where compared with another copy, unresolved V genes explain less than half of these, and the others have no known cause. The sample table contains 75,000 to 100,000 clones; only one count was recorded for roughly four fifths of them. The ten largest clones capture about 2% of the sample. Counted from cysteine to phenylalanine, this CDR3 has 20 amino acids. Here the CDR3 DNA is all that survives: 60 bases in frame from base 1. CDR1 and CDR2 are read off the germline V gene as KGHDR and SFDVKD. Relative to germline, V is missing 4 bases and J is missing 0 bases, with 16 bases of the junction outside any gene match.

Points on this clone: What antigen it recognizes has not been identified. No much larger clonotype is one base removed from it; base qualities were not supplied.

The receptor's source is a man between 60 and 75 years old in good health. The sequencing input was blood. The chain was built from TRBV24-1 and TRBJ1-5, with 8 bases matching TRBD1. The DNA sequence is as follows: TGTGCCACCAGTGACAAGGACAGGGAGGCGAATTCAAATAGCAATCAGCCCCAGCATTTT. It encodes CATSDKDREANSNSNQPQHF.